The clone carrying this T cell receptor (beta chain) has at least ten counts. Source study methods: Estimation of nucleated cell counts relied on the amplification of reference gene primers. Clones were read by immunoSEQ multiplex PCR, and TCRdb kept only the in-frame ones, dropping some. The DNA gave D and trimming, while V, J and clone size come from that table. This sample yields about 73,000 clones, of which around 88% are seen a single time; around 5% belongs to the top ten. The sample comes from a study of blood T cell repertoires in COVID-19. Overall study: The cDNA or gDNA used as material had been derived from T cells, B-cell-depleted T cells, or PBMCs.

The V and J ends lost 0 bases and 6 bases respectively, with 22 bases between them. This CDR3 has 18 amino acids. Per the germline V gene, CDR1 is SNHLY and CDR2 is FYNNEI. This sequence was found in a man in his fifties or sixties with active COVID-19. The chain links TRBV2 to TRBJ2-3, with a tentative D call TRBD2 (7 bases). Sample: peripheral blood. The CDR3 bases are TGTGCCAGCAGTGAAGCGTGGGGGGACACTAGCGCCGGGGATACGCAGTATTTT. Amino acid sequence: CASSEAWGDTSAGDTQYF.